The 20 T cell receptor beta chains below all came from one sample that was sequenced in a study of blood T cell repertoires in COVID-19. Sequenced by immunoSEQ multiplex PCR; TCRdb stores in-frame clones only, minus some. The repertoire holds about 35,000 clones, with roughly 80% as singletons. The sample was peripheral blood. These receptors were taken from a man in his fifties or sixties in a cohort sampled during active COVID-19.

The CDR3 nucleotides are TGTGCCAGCAGTCGGTTGACTGGCGGCTCCTACGAGCAGTACTTC. Translating it yields CASSRLTGGSYEQYF. The V call is TRBV27, the J call TRBJ2-7; D ambiguous. In germline, CDR1 is MNHEY, CDR2 SMNVEV (reference sequence). The CDR3 spans 15 residues. V was shortened by 5 bases and J by 0 bases, with 14 bases between the two germline ends.

This chain joins TRBV7-8 and TRBJ2-2; 8 bases are shared with TRBD2. This CDR3 region has 15 residues. The junction had 3 bases not matched to a gene; V was cut back by 3 bases and J by 3 bases. Germline V gene data show CDR1 as SGHVS and CDR2 as FQNEAQ. The CDR3 DNA reads TGTGCCAGCAGCTTCGGGAGGGCTTACACCGGGGAGCTGTTTTTT. Protein sequence: CASSFGRAYTGELFF.

The V call is TRBV6-2 or TRBV6-3, the J call TRBJ2-7; a possible D gene is TRBD2 (6 bases). The V and J ends lost 2 bases and 0 bases respectively, with 17 bases between them. The germline CDR1 and CDR2 sequences are MNHEY and SVGEGT. There are 17 residues in the CDR3. The CDR3 is CASSYEARTGSSYEQYF. The CDR3 DNA is TGTGCCAGCAGTTACGAGGCCCGGACCGGGAGCTCCTACGAGCAGTACTTC.

This clone was seen just once. The genes are TRBV7-2 and TRBJ2-7; 13 bases align to TRBD2. Germline trimming cut 5 bases from V and 2 bases from J; bases unmatched to any gene: 6. In germline, CDR1 is SGHTA, CDR2 FQGNSA. The CDR3 covers 16 residues. In DNA, the CDR3 is TGTGCCAGCAGCCCCCTGACTAGCGGGAGGCCCTACGAGCAGTACTTC. This translates into CASSPLTSGRPYEQYF.

The chain uses TRBV3-1 (or the pseudogene TRBV3-2) and TRBJ1-6; 7 bases align to TRBD1. Germline CDR1 and CDR2: LGHDT and YNNKEL (reference sequence). The CDR3 consists of 14 residues. V lost 5 bases and J lost 5; bases outside the gene matches: 3. CDR3 sequence (DNA): TGTGCCAGCAGCACCACAGGGGATAATTCACCCCTCCACTTT. Translating it yields CASSTTGDNSPLHF.

The CDR3 coding sequence is TGTGCCATCAGTGAGTTGAATGCGGGGAAACTGTTTTTT. It codes for CAISELNAGKLFF. The J gene is TRBJ1-4, the V gene TRBV10-3, with D hard to call. The CDR3 is 13 residues long. The V and J ends lost 1 base and 11 bases respectively, with 11 bases between them. Looked up from germline, CDR1 is ENHRY and CDR2 is SYGVKD.

This chain connects TRBV11-2 to TRBJ1-1; possibly TRBD1 for D (6 bases). With 1 base removed from V and 3 bases from J, the gap between germline ends came to 12 bases. The CDR3 totals 15 residues. CDR1 and CDR2 from the germline V gene are SGHAT and FQNNGV. CDR3: CASSLGSGADTEAFF. Here the CDR3 DNA reads TGTGCCAGCAGCTTAGGGTCAGGGGCGGACACTGAAGCTTTCTTT.

The chain uses TRBV6-1 and TRBJ1-5, with D maybe TRBD1 (5 bases). The germline V gene has CDR1 MNHNS and CDR2 SASEGT. V dropped 3 bases and J dropped 6 bases, with 15 bases sitting between them. This CDR3 contains 15 residues. CDR3 coding DNA: TGTGCCAGCAGTGAGGGGGGGAGTATTAGTCAGCCCCAGCATTTT. Translating it yields CASSEGGSISQPQHF.

The chain employs TRBV2 and TRBJ2-3; TRBD2 matches 10 bases. Germline V gene sequence: CDR1 SNHLY, CDR2 FYNNEI. The CDR3 has 15 residues. V shed 2 bases and J 7 bases; nucleotides not matched to a gene: 6. This CDR3 is CASSERPSGGYTQYF. In DNA form, the CDR3 reads TGTGCCAGCAGTGAAAGGCCTAGCGGGGGTTATACGCAGTATTTT.

V is TRBV5-1 and J is TRBJ2-2; TRBD2 is a possible D gene (6 bases). Per the germline V gene, CDR1 is SGHRS and CDR2 is YFSETQ. V was shortened by 4 bases and J by 4 bases, with 11 bases between the two germline ends. There are 14 residues in the CDR3. The CDR3 bases are TGCGCCAGCAGCGACCAGGGAGGCACCGGGGAGCTGTTTTTT. It yields the protein CASSDQGGTGELFF.

The genes are TRBV12-3 or TRBV12-4 and TRBJ2-7; D gene ambiguous. The V end was cut by 3 bases, the J end by 2 bases, with 8 bases between. The CDR3 spans 13 residues. CDR3 DNA sequence: TGTGCCAGCAGTTTCGGCCGGGCCTACGAGCAGTACTTC. As protein: CASSFGRAYEQYF.

There are a few counts of this clone. This sample also contains other DNA sequences that code for the same CDR3. The gene calls are TRBV19 and TRBJ2-7; D may be TRBD1 (6 bases). Trimming pared 4 bases from V and 2 bases from J, leaving 9 bases between. The CDR3 covers 13 residues. In germline, CDR1 is LNHDA, CDR2 SQIVND (reference sequence). CDR3 bases: TGTGCCAGTAGTAACGGACAGACCTACGAGCAGTACTTC. Amino acids: CASSNGQTYEQYF.

The chain employs TRBV5-1 and TRBJ1-3, with no clear D. This CDR3 comprises 13 residues. Trimming took 5 bases from V and 4 from J, leaving 10 bases between them. Germline V gives CDR1 SGHRS, CDR2 YFSETQ. CDR3 nucleotides: TGCGCCAGCAGGGGAGGCCTCGGAAACACCATATATTTT. Residues: CASRGGLGNTIYF.

The chain employs TRBV27 and TRBJ1-1; 7 nucleotides match TRBD1. Trimming cost V 4 bases and J 10 bases; bases outside gene matches: 12. In germline, CDR1 is MNHEY, CDR2 SMNVEV (reference sequence). The CDR3 has 14 residues. CDR3 sequence reads: CASSSRPQGQLAFF. CDR3 bases: TGTGCCAGCAGTTCACGCCCGCAGGGACAGCTAGCTTTCTTT.

This chain joins TRBV28 and TRBJ2-1; D is possibly TRBD2 (6 bases). V gave up 5 bases and J gave up 9 bases, with 35 bases separating them. The germline CDR1 and CDR2 sequences are MDHEN and SYDVKM. CDR3 length equals 20 residues. CDR3 nucleotides: TGTGCCAGCAGTCCCGGGAGTCAGGGTGTTGGCGGAAACCTCGGCAGTGAGCAGTTCTTC. This sequence encodes CASSPGSQGVGGNLGSEQFF.

This chain connects TRBV18 to TRBJ1-6, with D perhaps matching TRBD1 (5 bases). Germline V gene sequence: CDR1 KGHSH, CDR2 LQKENI. The CDR3 is 19 residues long. With 8 bases removed from V and 0 bases from J, the gap between germline ends came to 23 bases. The CDR3 protein is CASALVGGPSSSYNSPLHF. The CDR3 DNA is TGTGCCAGCGCCTTGGTCGGGGGACCATCTAGCTCCTATAATTCACCCCTCCACTTT.

The chain has TRBV29-1 and TRBJ1-2; D gene uncertain. The CDR3 is made up of 10 amino acids. Germline V CDR1 and CDR2: SQVTM, ANQGSEA. Trimming removed 5 bases at V and 8 bases at J, with 9 bases between. CDR3 sequence: CSVPGNGYTF. CDR3 bases: TGCAGCGTTCCCGGGAACGGCTACACCTTC.

This chain joins TRBV11-3 and TRBJ2-2; 7 bases map to TRBD1. V shed 2 bases and J 0 bases; nucleotides not matched to a gene: 6. CDR3 length: 17 residues. Germline-derived CDR1 and CDR2 are SGHNT and YENEEA. In nucleotides, the CDR3 is TGTGCCAGCAGCTTATTCCTGGGGACAGCGAACACCGGGGAGCTGTTTTTT. Translation gives CASSLFLGTANTGELFF.

This clone was found a few times. J is TRBJ2-7 and V is TRBV4-3; D gene uncertain. CDR1 is LGHNA, CDR2 YSLEER, per germline. The length of the CDR3 is 12 residues. The V end was cut by 10 bases, the J end by 2 bases, with 12 bases between. The CDR3 reads CAIVPEAYEQYF. CDR3 in DNA: TGCGCCATCGTCCCTGAGGCCTACGAGCAGTACTTC.

This chain links TRBV29-1 with TRBJ2-5; TRBD1 might be the D (6 bases). The CDR3 runs to 12 residues. Germline values: CDR1 SQVTM, CDR2 ANQGSEA. V lost 7 bases to trimming and J lost 5 bases, with 14 bases between them. Here the CDR3 reads CSGGPQAETQYF. The CDR3, as DNA: TGCAGCGGGGGGCCCCAGGCGGAGACCCAGTACTTC. Full variable domain (rest looked up from reference TRBV29-1 and TRBJ2-5): SAVISQKPSRDICQRGTSLTIQCQVDSQVTMMFWYRQQPGQSLTLIATANQGSEATYESGFVIDKFPISRPNLTFSTLTVSNMSPEDSSIYLCSGGPQAETQYFGPGTRLLVL.